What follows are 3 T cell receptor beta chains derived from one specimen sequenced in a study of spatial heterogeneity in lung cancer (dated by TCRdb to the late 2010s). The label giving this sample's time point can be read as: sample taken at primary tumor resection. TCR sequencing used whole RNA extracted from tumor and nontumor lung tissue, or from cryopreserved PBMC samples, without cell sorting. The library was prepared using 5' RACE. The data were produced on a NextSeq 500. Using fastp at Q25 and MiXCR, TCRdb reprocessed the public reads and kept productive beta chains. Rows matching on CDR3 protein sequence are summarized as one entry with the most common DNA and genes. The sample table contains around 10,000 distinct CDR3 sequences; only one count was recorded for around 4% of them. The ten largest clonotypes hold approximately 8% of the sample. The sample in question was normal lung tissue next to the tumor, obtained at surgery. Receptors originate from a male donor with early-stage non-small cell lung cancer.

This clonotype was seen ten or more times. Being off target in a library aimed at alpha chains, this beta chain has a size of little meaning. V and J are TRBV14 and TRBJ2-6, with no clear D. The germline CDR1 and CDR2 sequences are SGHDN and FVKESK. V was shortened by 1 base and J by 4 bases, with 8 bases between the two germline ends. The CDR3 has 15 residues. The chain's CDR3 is CASSQVPAGANVLTF. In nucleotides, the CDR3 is TGTGCCAGCAGCCAAGTTCCCGCGGGGGCCAACGTCCTGACTTTC.

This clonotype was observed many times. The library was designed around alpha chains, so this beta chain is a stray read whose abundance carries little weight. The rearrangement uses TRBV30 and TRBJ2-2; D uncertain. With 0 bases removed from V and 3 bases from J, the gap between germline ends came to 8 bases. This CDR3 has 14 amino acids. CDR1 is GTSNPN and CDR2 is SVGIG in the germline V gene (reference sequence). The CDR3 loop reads CAWSVHYYTGELFF. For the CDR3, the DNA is TGTGCCTGGAGTGTGCATTATTACACCGGGGAGCTGTTTTTT.

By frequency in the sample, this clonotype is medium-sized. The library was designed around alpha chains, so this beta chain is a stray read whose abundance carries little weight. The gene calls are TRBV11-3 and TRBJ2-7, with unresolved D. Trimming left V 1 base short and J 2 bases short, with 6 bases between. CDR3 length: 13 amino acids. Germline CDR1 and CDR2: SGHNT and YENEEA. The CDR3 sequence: CASSLGNPYEQYF. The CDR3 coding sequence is TGTGCCAGCAGCTTAGGCAACCCCTACGAGCAGTACTTC.